A single sample is the source of the 7 T cell receptor beta chains below, sequenced in a study of cytomegalovirus exposure and HLA in healthy donors. The PCR used 60 Vbeta and 13 Jbeta primers. Assay: immunoSEQ multiplex PCR; the TCRdb copy retains only in-frame clones and omits some. Among some 170,000 clones listed, 60% to 75% were seen once. Sequencing used PBMCs. The receptors were gathered from a woman aged 45-65 years in good health and CMV-seropositive.

The chain joins TRBV5-4 to TRBJ1-1, with D possibly matching TRBD1 (5 bases). The germline V gene has CDR1 SGHNT and CDR2 YYREEE (reference sequence). Trimming pared 4 bases from V and 3 bases from J, leaving 13 bases between. The CDR3 is 14 residues long. CDR3: CASSGGGGDTEAFF. CDR3 sequence (DNA): TGTGCCAGCAGCGGGGGAGGAGGAGACACTGAAGCTTTCTTT.

The V and J genes are TRBV5-6 and TRBJ1-1; D remains unclear. The CDR3 is 12 amino acids. Germline lookup yields CDR1 SGHDT and CDR2 YYEEEE. V lost 0 bases, J lost 10 bases, and 10 bases lay in between. The CDR3 loop reads CASSLARSSAFF. The CDR3 region has the DNA TGTGCCAGCAGCTTGGCCCGTAGCTCAGCTTTCTTT.

V and J are TRBV7-9 and TRBJ1-4; 8 bases agree with TRBD1. Germline CDR1 is SEHNR and CDR2 is FQNEAQ (reference sequence). The CDR3 sequence is 15 residues long. Trimming at V came to 7 bases and at J to 0 bases, leaving 4 bases not matched to a gene. The CDR3 loop is CASKGQGATNEKLFF. In DNA form, the CDR3 reads TGTGCCAGCAAAGGACAGGGAGCAACTAATGAAAAACTGTTTTTT.

In regard to this clone: One end of the junction fails to match germline, which may point to a read error. The chain carries TRBV4-1 and TRBJ1-2; 9 bases are shared with TRBD1. Germline loops: CDR1 MGHRA, CDR2 YSYEKL. CDR3 length: 15 residues. The chain's CDR3 is CASSQDPAGTGGFTF. The CDR3 region has the DNA TGCGCCAGCAGCCAAGACCCGGCCGGAACAGGGGGCTTCACCTTC.

V and J are TRBV2 and TRBJ1-6; unclear D gene. Looked up from germline, CDR1 is SNHLY and CDR2 is FYNNEI. The CDR3 loop spans 13 amino acids. Trimming took off 7 bases at V and 9 bases at J, with 13 bases between the two ends. The CDR3 coding sequence is TGTGCCAGCATCCCCCTAGCGGGTTCACCCCTCCACTTT. This codes for CASIPLAGSPLHF.

V usage is TRBV15 and J usage is TRBJ1-2; D gene unclear. CDR3 size: 15 residues. CDR1 LNHNV and CDR2 YYDKDF come from the germline V gene (reference sequence). V was shortened by 1 base and J by 4 bases, with 13 bases between the two germline ends. The CDR3 protein is CATSRAEVPTYGYTF. In nucleotides, the CDR3 is TGTGCCACCAGCAGAGCAGAAGTCCCCACCTATGGCTACACCTTC.

The chain carries TRBV6-1 and TRBJ1-1; TRBD1 matches 7 bases. V shed 6 bases and J 2 bases; nucleotides not matched to a gene: 3. This CDR3 region has 13 residues. Per germline, CDR1 MNHNS and CDR2 SASEGT. In DNA form, the CDR3 reads TGTGCCAGCAGACAGGGGTCCAACACTGAAGCTTTCTTT. Amino acids: CASRQGSNTEAFF.